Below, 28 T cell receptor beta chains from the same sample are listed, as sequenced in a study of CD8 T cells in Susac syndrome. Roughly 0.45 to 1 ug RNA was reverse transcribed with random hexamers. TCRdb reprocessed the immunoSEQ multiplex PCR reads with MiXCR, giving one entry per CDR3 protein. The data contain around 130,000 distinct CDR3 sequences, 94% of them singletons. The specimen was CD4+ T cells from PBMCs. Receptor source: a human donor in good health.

This CDR3 is CSVEQQIYGYTF. The CDR3 DNA follows: TGCAGCGTTGAACAACAGATCTATGGCTACACCTTC. The chain couples TRBV29-1 to TRBJ1-2; D uncertain. The CDR3 has 12 residues. Germline CDR1 reads SQVTM; CDR2 reads ANQGSEA. The V and J ends lost 2 bases and 4 bases respectively, with 8 bases between them.

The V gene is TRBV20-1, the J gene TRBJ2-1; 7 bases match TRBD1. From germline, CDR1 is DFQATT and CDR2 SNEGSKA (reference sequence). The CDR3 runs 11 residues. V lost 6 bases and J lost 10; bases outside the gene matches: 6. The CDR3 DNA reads TGCAGTGCAAACAGGGGAAGGGAGCAGTTCTTC. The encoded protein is CSANRGREQFF.

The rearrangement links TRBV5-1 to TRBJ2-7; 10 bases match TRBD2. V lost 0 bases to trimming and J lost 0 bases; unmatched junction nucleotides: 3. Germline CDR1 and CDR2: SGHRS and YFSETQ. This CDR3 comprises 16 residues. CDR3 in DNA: TGCGCCAGCAGCTTGGTGAGCGGGAGGGCCTCCTACGAGCAGTACTTC. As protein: CASSLVSGRASYEQYF.

The CDR3 sequence is CTSTNLPSTPGELFF. The CDR3 DNA follows: TGCACCAGCACAAACCTTCCTAGCACCCCCGGGGAGCTGTTTTTT. This chain links TRBV1 with TRBJ2-2; TRBD2 reflects the table's D call only, with no check against the DNA. TRBV1 counts as a pseudogene. CDR3 length: 15 amino acids.

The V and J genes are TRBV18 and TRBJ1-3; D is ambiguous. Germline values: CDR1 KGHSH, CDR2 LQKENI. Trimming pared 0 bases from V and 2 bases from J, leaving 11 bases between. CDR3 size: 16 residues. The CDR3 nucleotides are TGTGCCAGCTCACCACCGTTCGGTTCCGCTGGAAACACCATATATTTT. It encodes CASSPPFGSAGNTIYF.

CDR3 coding DNA: TGTGCCAGCAGTGCACCGGGACTAGCGGGAGAAATTTGGTACAATGAGCAGTTCTTC. Protein product: CASSAPGLAGEIWYNEQFF. The chain recombines TRBV12-3 or TRBV12-4 with TRBJ2-1; 14 bases line up with TRBD2. The length of the CDR3 is 19 residues. The J segment lost 4 bases and the V segment lost 5 bases, leaving 13 bases of the junction unmatched.

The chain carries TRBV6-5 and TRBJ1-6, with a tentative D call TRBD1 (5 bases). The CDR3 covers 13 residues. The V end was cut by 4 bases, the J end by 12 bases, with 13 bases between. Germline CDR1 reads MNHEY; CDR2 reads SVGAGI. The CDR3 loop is CASSSGTARPLHF. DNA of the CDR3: TGTGCCAGCAGTTCCGGGACCGCAAGACCCCTCCACTTT.

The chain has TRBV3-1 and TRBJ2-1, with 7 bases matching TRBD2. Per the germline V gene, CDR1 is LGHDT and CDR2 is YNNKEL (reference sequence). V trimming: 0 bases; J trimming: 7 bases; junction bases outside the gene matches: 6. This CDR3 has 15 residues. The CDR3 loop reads CASSQDTSSGNEQFF. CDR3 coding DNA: TGTGCCAGCAGCCAAGATACTAGTAGCGGGAATGAGCAGTTCTTC.

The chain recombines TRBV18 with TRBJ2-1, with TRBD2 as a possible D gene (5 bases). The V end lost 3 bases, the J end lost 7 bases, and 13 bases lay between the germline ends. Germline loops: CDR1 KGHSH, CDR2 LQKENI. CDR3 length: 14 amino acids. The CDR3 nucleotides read TGTGCCAGCTCACCGAGCGGACCCACAAATGAGCAGTTCTTC. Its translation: CASSPSGPTNEQFF. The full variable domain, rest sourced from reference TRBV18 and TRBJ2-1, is NAGVMQNPRHLVRRRGQEARLRCSPMKGHSHVYWYRQLPEEGLKFMVYLQKENIIDESGMPKERFSAEFPKEGPSILRIQQVVRGDSAAYFCASSPSGPTNEQFFGPGTRLTVL.

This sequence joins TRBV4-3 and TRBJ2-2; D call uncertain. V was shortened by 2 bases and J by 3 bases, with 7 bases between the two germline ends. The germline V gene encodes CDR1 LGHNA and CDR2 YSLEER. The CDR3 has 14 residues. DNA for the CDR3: TGCGCCAGCAGCCAAATCCACGACACCGGGGAGCTGTTTTTT. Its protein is CASSQIHDTGELFF.

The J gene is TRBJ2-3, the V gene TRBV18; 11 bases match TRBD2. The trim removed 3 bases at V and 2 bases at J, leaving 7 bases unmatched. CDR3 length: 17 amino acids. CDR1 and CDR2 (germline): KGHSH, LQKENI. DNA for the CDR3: TGTGCCAGCTCACCCAGGAGACTAGCGGGAAACACAGATACGCAGTATTTT. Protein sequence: CASSPRRLAGNTDTQYF.

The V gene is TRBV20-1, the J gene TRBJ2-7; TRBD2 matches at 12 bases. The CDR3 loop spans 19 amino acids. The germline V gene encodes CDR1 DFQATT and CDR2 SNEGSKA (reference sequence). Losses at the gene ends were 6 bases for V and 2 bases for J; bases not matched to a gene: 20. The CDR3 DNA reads TGCAGTGCGCCGGGACAGGAGGGGACTAGCGGGTCCCACGCCTACGAGCAGTACTTC. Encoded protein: CSAPGQEGTSGSHAYEQYF.

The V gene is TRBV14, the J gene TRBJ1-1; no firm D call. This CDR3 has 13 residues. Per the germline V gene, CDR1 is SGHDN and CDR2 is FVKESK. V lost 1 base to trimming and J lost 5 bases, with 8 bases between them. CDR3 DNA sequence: TGTGCCAGCAGCCAAGTGTTGGGGACTGAAGCTTTCTTT. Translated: CASSQVLGTEAFF.

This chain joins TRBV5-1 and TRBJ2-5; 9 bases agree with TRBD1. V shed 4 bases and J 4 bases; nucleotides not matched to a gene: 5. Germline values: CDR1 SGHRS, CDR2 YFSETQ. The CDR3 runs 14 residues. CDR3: CASSGTGPRETQYF. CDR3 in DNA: TGCGCCAGCAGCGGGACAGGGCCCCGAGAGACCCAGTACTTC.

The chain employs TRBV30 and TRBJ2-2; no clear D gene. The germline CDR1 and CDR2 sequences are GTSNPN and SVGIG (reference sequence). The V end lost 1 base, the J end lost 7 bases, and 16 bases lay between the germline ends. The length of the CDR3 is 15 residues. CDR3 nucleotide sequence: TGTGCCTGGAGTGCCCGTAGAGAGCCCGACGGGGAGCTGTTTTTT. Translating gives CAWSARREPDGELFF.

DNA of the CDR3: TGTGCCAGCAGCTTCTTCCGACTAGCGGGTCAATATCGCCACGAGCAGTACTTC. Residues: CASSFFRLAGQYRHEQYF. The chain links TRBV7-2 to TRBJ2-7, with 10 bases lining up with TRBD2. Looked up from germline, CDR1 is SGHTA and CDR2 is FQGNSA. The CDR3 covers 18 residues. V shed 3 bases, J shed 5 bases, and the junction held 16 bases outside the gene matches.

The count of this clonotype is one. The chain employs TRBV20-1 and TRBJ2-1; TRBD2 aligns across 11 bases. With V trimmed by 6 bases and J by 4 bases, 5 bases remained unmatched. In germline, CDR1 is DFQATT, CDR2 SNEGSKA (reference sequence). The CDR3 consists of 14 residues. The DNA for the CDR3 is TGCAGTGCATCAAGGACTAGCGGGTACAATGAGCAGTTCTTC. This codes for CSASRTSGYNEQFF.

CDR3: CATSEAGQGSYEQYF. CDR3 bases: TGTGCCACCAGTGAGGCTGGACAGGGGAGCTACGAGCAGTACTTC. This rearrangement joins TRBV24-1 to TRBJ2-7; 9 nucleotides agree with TRBD1. With V trimmed by 4 bases and J by 3 bases, 6 bases remained unmatched. The CDR3 totals 15 residues. Germline assignment: CDR1 KGHDR and CDR2 SFDVKD.

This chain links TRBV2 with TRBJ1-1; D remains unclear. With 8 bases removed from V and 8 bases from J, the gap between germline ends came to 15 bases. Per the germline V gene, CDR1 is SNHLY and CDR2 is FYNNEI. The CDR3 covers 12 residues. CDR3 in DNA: TGTGCCAGCGGGGAGCGGCACCACGAAGCTTTCTTT. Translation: CASGERHHEAFF. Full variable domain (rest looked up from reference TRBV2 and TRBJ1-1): EPEVTQTPSHQVTQMGQEVILRCVPISNHLYFYWYRQILGQKVEFLVSFYNNEISEKSEIFDDQFSVERPDGSNFTLKIRSTKLEDSAMYFCASGERHHEAFFGQGTRLTVV.

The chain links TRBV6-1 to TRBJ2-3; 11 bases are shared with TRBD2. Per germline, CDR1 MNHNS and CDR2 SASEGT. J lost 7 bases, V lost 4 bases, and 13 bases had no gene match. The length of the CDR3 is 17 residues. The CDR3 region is CASSALLAGGPLNTQYF. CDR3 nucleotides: TGTGCCAGCAGTGCCCTCTTAGCGGGAGGGCCGTTGAATACGCAGTATTTT.

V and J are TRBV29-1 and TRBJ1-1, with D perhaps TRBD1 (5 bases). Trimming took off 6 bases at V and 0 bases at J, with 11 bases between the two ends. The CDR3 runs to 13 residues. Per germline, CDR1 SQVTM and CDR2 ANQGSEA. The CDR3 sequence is CSVMGRLNTEAFF. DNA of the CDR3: TGCAGCGTGATGGGACGGTTGAACACTGAAGCTTTCTTT.

This CDR3 reads CSARGLALGAGELFF. The DNA of the CDR3 is TGCAGTGCTAGAGGACTAGCTTTAGGTGCCGGGGAGCTGTTTTTT. The chain employs TRBV20-1 and TRBJ2-2, with 7 bases aligning to TRBD2. Looked up from germline, CDR1 is DFQATT and CDR2 is SNEGSKA (reference sequence). The CDR3 runs to 15 residues. Trimming took 1 base from V and 6 from J; bases not matched to a gene: 8.

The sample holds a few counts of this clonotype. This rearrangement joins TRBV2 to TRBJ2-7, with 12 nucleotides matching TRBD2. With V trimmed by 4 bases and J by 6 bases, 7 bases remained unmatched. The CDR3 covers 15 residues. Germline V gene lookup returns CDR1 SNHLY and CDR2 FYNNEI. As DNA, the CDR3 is TGTGCCAGCAGTGCTCTGACTAGCGGGAGTTCCGAGCAGTACTTC. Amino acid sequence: CASSALTSGSSEQYF.

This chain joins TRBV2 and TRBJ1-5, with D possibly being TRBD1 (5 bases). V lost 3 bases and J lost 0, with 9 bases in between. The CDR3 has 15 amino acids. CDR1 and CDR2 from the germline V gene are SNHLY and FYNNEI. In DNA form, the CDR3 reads TGTGCCAGCAGTGAGGGGGGACCTAGCAATCAGCCCCAGCATTTT. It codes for CASSEGGPSNQPQHF.

This CDR3 is CASSLWTGNTGELFF. The CDR3 DNA sequence: TGTGCCAGCAGCCTCTGGACAGGAAACACCGGGGAGCTGTTTTTT. The chain joins TRBV7-2 to TRBJ2-2; 7 nucleotides line up with TRBD1. Trimming took 5 bases from V and 2 from J; bases not matched to a gene: 5. Germline V gives CDR1 SGHTA, CDR2 FQGNSA. The CDR3 runs to 15 residues. The complete variable domain, with remaining parts taken from reference TRBV7-2 and TRBJ2-2, reads GAGVSQSPSNKVTEKGKDVELRCDPISGHTALYWYRQSLGQGLEFLIYFQGNSAPDKSGLPSDRFSAERTGGSVSTLTIQRTQQEDSAVYLCASSLWTGNTGELFFGEGSRLTVL.

The CDR3 is CASSQEYQMNTEAFF. The CDR3 DNA reads TGTGCCAGCAGCCAAGAGTACCAGATGAACACTGAAGCTTTCTTT. V is TRBV3-1 and J is TRBJ1-1; D is unclear. The CDR3 is 15 residues long. Germline V gives CDR1 LGHDT, CDR2 YNNKEL (reference sequence). V was clipped by 0 bases and J by 0 bases, with 8 bases between them.

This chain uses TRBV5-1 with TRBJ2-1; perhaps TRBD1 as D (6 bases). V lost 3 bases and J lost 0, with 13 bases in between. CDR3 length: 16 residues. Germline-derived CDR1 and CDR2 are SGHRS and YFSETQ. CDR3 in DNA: TGCGCCAGCAGCTCCCCGGGACAAAGCTCCTACAATGAGCAGTTCTTC. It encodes CASSSPGQSSYNEQFF.

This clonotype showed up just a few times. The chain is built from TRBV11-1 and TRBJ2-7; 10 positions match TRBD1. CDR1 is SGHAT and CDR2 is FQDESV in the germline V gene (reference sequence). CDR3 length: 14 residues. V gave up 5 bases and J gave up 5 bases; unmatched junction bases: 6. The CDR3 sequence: CASSLRTGGNEQYF. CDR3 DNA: TGTGCCAGCAGCCTCCGGACAGGGGGGAACGAGCAGTACTTC.